These 26 T cell receptor beta chains share one sample of origin, sequenced in a study of OX40 agonist ivuxolimab in advanced cancers. Measured with immunoSEQ multiplex PCR; TCRdb has only the in-frame clones, and not every one. The sample contains approximately 19,000 clones, approximately 83% of which appear only once. Sample: CD4+ or CD8+ T cells sorted from blood, taken in a trial of the OX40 agonist ivuxolimab. The receptor source for this set is an adult with an advanced solid tumor such as melanoma, head and neck, liver or kidney cancer.

The V and J genes are TRBV14 and TRBJ2-5; 12 bases align to TRBD2. The CDR3 runs 15 residues. The germline CDR1 and CDR2 sequences are SGHDN and FVKESK. Trimming took 4 bases from V and 1 from J; bases not matched to a gene: 1. This chain's CDR3 is CASSLGLAGQETQYF. In DNA, the CDR3 is TGTGCCAGCAGCCTGGGACTAGCGGGCCAAGAGACCCAGTACTTC.

This chain joins TRBV14 and TRBJ2-5, with D possibly matching TRBD2 (5 bases). The J call is doubtful: the DNA matches TRBJ2-7 better. In germline, CDR1 is SGHDN, CDR2 FVKESK. CDR3 length equals 13 residues. CDR3 loop: CASSQVGEYEQYF. The CDR3 DNA follows: TGTGCCAGCAGCCAAGTCGGGGAATACGAGCAGTACTTC.

J is TRBJ1-5 and V is TRBV4-1; D unresolved. V was clipped by 0 bases and J by 1 base, with 10 bases between them. In germline, CDR1 is MGHRA, CDR2 YSYEKL. The CDR3 is made up of 16 amino acids. CDR3 sequence reads: CASSQEPGVSNQPQHF. As DNA, the CDR3 is TGCGCCAGCAGCCAAGAACCAGGTGTAAGCAATCAGCCCCAGCATTTT.

This clone was counted many times. The chain has TRBV5-1 and TRBJ1-2, with D tentatively TRBD1 (5 bases). Germline V CDR1 and CDR2: SGHRS, YFSETQ. The V end lost 3 bases, the J end lost 0 bases, and 9 bases lay between the germline ends. This CDR3 comprises 14 residues. CDR3 in DNA: TGCGCCAGCAGCTCAGACAGAGCTAACTATGGCTACACCTTC. It is translated as CASSSDRANYGYTF.

This rearrangement joins TRBV7-9 to TRBJ2-1, with 7 bases matching TRBD1. The CDR3 is 14 residues long. The V and J ends lost 10 bases and 5 bases, in that order; junction bases with no gene match: 11. Germline V gene data show CDR1 as SEHNR and CDR2 as FQNEAQ (reference sequence). The chain's CDR3 is CATRQGVGDNEQFF. CDR3 sequence (DNA): TGTGCCACCCGACAGGGAGTTGGGGACAATGAGCAGTTCTTC. The full variable domain, completed using reference TRBV7-9 and TRBJ2-1, is DTGVSQNPRHKITKRGQNVTFRCDPISEHNRLYWYRQTLGQGPEFLTYFQNEAQLEKSRLLSDRFSAERPKGSFSTLEIQRTEQGDSAMYLCATRQGVGDNEQFFGPGTRLTVL.

The rearrangement joins TRBV4-1 to TRBJ1-5; 9 bases fit TRBD1. The V segment lost 5 bases and the J segment 7 bases; nucleotides outside the gene matches: 6. Per the germline V gene, CDR1 is MGHRA and CDR2 is YSYEKL. This CDR3 has 14 residues. CDR3 loop: CASSTRQGDQPQHF. DNA of the CDR3: TGCGCCAGCAGCACCCGACAGGGGGACCAGCCCCAGCATTTT.

The chain uses TRBV27 and TRBJ2-7; possible D gene TRBD1, 6 bases. The V gene lost 6 bases and the J gene lost 2 bases, with 11 bases spanning the gap. CDR3 length: 13 amino acids. The germline gives CDR1 MNHEY, CDR2 SMNVEV (reference sequence). CDR3 in amino acids: CASSTGIPYEQYF. CDR3 sequence (DNA): TGTGCCAGCAGCACAGGGATACCCTACGAGCAGTACTTC.

The chain joins TRBV27 to TRBJ2-3; 8 nucleotides line up with TRBD1. This CDR3 is built from 13 residues. The germline gives CDR1 MNHEY, CDR2 SMNVEV (reference sequence). After removal of 5 bases from V and 4 bases from J, the junction contained 2 bases not matched to a gene. CDR3 coding DNA: TGTGCCAGCAGTGCACAGGGGGCAGATACGCAGTATTTT. Its translation: CASSAQGADTQYF.

The V and J genes are TRBV27 and TRBJ1-4; possible D gene TRBD1, 6 bases. The CDR3 runs 15 residues. Germline assignment: CDR1 MNHEY and CDR2 SMNVEV (reference sequence). Trimming took off 6 bases at V and 7 bases at J, with 18 bases between the two ends. DNA of the CDR3: TGTGCCAGCAGAAACAACAGGGAGACAGGTGAAAAACTGTTTTTT. Its translation: CASRNNRETGEKLFF.

As DNA, the CDR3 is TGTGCCAGTAGTTCGACTAGCGGCCCGAGCTCCTACGAGCAGTACTTC. Amino acids: CASSSTSGPSSYEQYF. The genes are TRBV19 and TRBJ2-7; 9 bases map to TRBD2. V shed 5 bases and J 0 bases; nucleotides not matched to a gene: 8. From germline, CDR1 is LNHDA and CDR2 SQIVND (reference sequence). The CDR3 length is 16 residues. Filled out from reference TRBV19 and TRBJ2-7, the complete variable domain reads DGGITQSPKYLFRKEGQNVTLSCEQNLNHDAMYWYRQDPGQGLRLIYYSQIVNDFQKGDIAEGYSVSREKKESFPLTVTSAQKNPTAFYLCASSSTSGPSSYEQYFGPGTRLTVT.

The V call is TRBV7-9, the J call TRBJ1-4; possibly TRBD1 for D (5 bases). Germline V lookup: CDR1 SEHNR, CDR2 FQNEAQ (reference sequence). The V end was cut by 5 bases, the J end by 7 bases, with 17 bases between. The CDR3 is made up of 15 amino acids. In nucleotides, the CDR3 is TGTGCCAGCAGCAACCGGGACGGGGGAAGTGAAAAACTGTTTTTT. Its protein product is CASSNRDGGSEKLFF. The full variable domain, with the rest looked up from reference TRBV7-9 and TRBJ1-4, is DTGVSQNPRHKITKRGQNVTFRCDPISEHNRLYWYRQTLGQGPEFLTYFQNEAQLEKSRLLSDRFSAERPKGSFSTLEIQRTEQGDSAMYLCASSNRDGGSEKLFFGSGTQLSVL.

This chain connects TRBV6-6 to TRBJ2-3; TRBD2 agrees at 9 bases. CDR1 MNHNY and CDR2 SVGAGI come from the germline V gene (reference sequence). The CDR3 is made up of 15 amino acids. With 2 bases clipped from V and 6 bases from J, the junction kept 6 bases outside the gene matches. CDR3 sequence: CASSYGGGAGDTQYF. CDR3 in DNA: TGTGCCAGCAGTTACGGCGGGGGGGCCGGGGATACGCAGTATTTT.

The chain uses TRBV4-1 and TRBJ2-2, with 10 nucleotides matching TRBD1. With 5 bases clipped from V and 4 bases from J, the junction kept 7 bases outside the gene matches. This CDR3 is built from 16 residues. Germline CDR1 is MGHRA and CDR2 is YSYEKL. CDR3 residues: CASSFQTGGGTGELFF. The DNA of the CDR3 is TGCGCCAGCAGCTTTCAGACAGGGGGCGGCACCGGGGAGCTGTTTTTT.

The chain combines TRBV28 with TRBJ2-5; possibly TRBD2 for D (6 bases). CDR1 is MDHEN and CDR2 is SYDVKM in the germline V gene. With 7 bases removed from V and 5 bases from J, the gap between germline ends came to 14 bases. The CDR3 totals 13 residues. The CDR3 spells CASKGTAGETQYF. CDR3 nucleotide sequence: TGTGCCAGCAAGGGAACGGCGGGGGAGACCCAGTACTTC.

The chain uses TRBV6-5 and TRBJ2-4; D is perhaps TRBD2 (6 bases). Per germline, CDR1 MNHEY and CDR2 SVGAGI. The CDR3 is made up of 14 amino acids. Deletions cut 6 bases from V and 6 bases from J, with 15 bases between. The CDR3 sequence is CASSPVEGRNIQYF. In nucleotides, the CDR3 is TGTGCCAGCAGCCCCGTGGAGGGGCGAAACATTCAGTACTTC.

The chain carries TRBV27 and TRBJ2-1; D not resolved. Trimming pared 3 bases from V and 0 bases from J, leaving 15 bases between. The CDR3 runs to 17 residues. In germline, CDR1 is MNHEY, CDR2 SMNVEV (reference sequence). CDR3 amino acids: CASSLNLRTSSYNEQFF. DNA of the CDR3: TGTGCCAGCAGTTTGAATTTGCGGACCAGCTCCTACAATGAGCAGTTCTTC.

This chain connects TRBV28 to TRBJ2-7, with D perhaps TRBD1 (6 bases). V dropped 6 bases and J dropped 2 bases, with 14 bases sitting between them. Germline CDR1 reads MDHEN; CDR2 reads SYDVKM. The CDR3 has 14 amino acids. The CDR3 DNA sequence: TGTGCCAGCAGGAGACAGGAGTTGACCTACGAGCAGTACTTC. This sequence encodes CASRRQELTYEQYF.

The chain carries TRBV6-5 and TRBJ2-1; D perhaps matches TRBD2 (6 bases). Germline values: CDR1 MNHEY, CDR2 SVGAGI. Trimming shortened V by 4 bases and J by 3 bases, and 13 bases separated the two germline ends. The CDR3 runs to 15 residues. The CDR3 protein is CASSSTRNGYNEQFF. CDR3 in DNA: TGTGCCAGCAGTTCGACTAGGAACGGCTACAATGAGCAGTTCTTC.

V usage is TRBV6-1 and J usage is TRBJ2-7; D may be TRBD2 (6 bases). Germline V gives CDR1 MNHNS, CDR2 SASEGT. V was pared by 5 bases and J by 4 bases, with 15 bases between. The CDR3 contains 14 residues. CDR3 amino acids: CASSILGGGYEQYF. Written as DNA, the CDR3 is TGTGCCAGCAGTATTCTGGGAGGCGGTTACGAGCAGTACTTC.

This chain uses TRBV7-9 with TRBJ2-7; TRBD2 is a possible D gene (6 bases). Germline CDR1 and CDR2: SEHNR and FQNEAQ (reference sequence). CDR3 length: 14 amino acids. The V gene lost 5 bases and the J gene lost 3 bases, with 14 bases spanning the gap. CDR3 sequence: CASSPPGTVYEQYF. CDR3 in DNA: TGTGCCAGCAGCCCCCCCGGGACTGTCTACGAGCAGTACTTC. The entire variable domain, with the rest obtained from reference TRBV7-9 and TRBJ2-7, is as follows: DTGVSQNPRHKITKRGQNVTFRCDPISEHNRLYWYRQTLGQGPEFLTYFQNEAQLEKSRLLSDRFSAERPKGSFSTLEIQRTEQGDSAMYLCASSPPGTVYEQYFGPGTRLTVT.

The V gene is TRBV27, the J gene TRBJ1-2; TRBD1 aligns across 7 bases. This CDR3 is built from 14 residues. Germline V lookup: CDR1 MNHEY, CDR2 SMNVEV (reference sequence). Trimming removed 6 bases from V and 4 bases from J; junction bases left unmatched: 8. In nucleotides, the CDR3 is TGTGCCAGCAGCCCCCAGGGACAGAGCTATGGCTACACCTTC. It codes for CASSPQGQSYGYTF.

The V gene is TRBV7-9, the J gene TRBJ2-7, with 11 bases that match TRBD2. This CDR3 is 16 amino acids long. The V gene end was trimmed by 4 bases and the J gene end by 0 bases; junction bases not matched to a gene: 5. In germline, CDR1 is SEHNR, CDR2 FQNEAQ (reference sequence). In nucleotides, the CDR3 is TGTGCCAGCAGCTCGGTACTAGCGGGGGACTCCTACGAGCAGTACTTC. Amino acids: CASSSVLAGDSYEQYF.

The gene calls are TRBV5-1 and TRBJ2-1; the D gene is possibly TRBD2 (6 bases). This CDR3 comprises 11 residues. Between the trimmed V and J ends, which lost 5 bases and 10 bases, there was a span of 10 bases. Per germline, CDR1 SGHRS and CDR2 YFSETQ. Written as DNA, the CDR3 is TGCGCCAGCAGGGCTGGGGGGGAGCAGTTCTTC. Translated, it gives CASRAGGEQFF.

This chain joins TRBV7-8 and TRBJ2-7, with 13 positions matching TRBD2. The V and J ends lost 0 bases and 1 base, in that order; junction bases with no gene match: 9. The CDR3 sequence is 19 residues long. The germline gives CDR1 SGHVS, CDR2 FQNEAQ. As DNA, the CDR3 is TGTGCCAGCAGCTTAGCATTAGGACTAGCGGGGGCTCCATCCTACGAGCAGTACTTC. Amino acid sequence: CASSLALGLAGAPSYEQYF.

This chain links TRBV7-9 with TRBJ1-4; D gene unclear. This CDR3 contains 12 residues. Germline assignment: CDR1 SEHNR and CDR2 FQNEAQ (reference sequence). Trimming removed 8 bases at V and 6 bases at J, with 10 bases between. The CDR3 DNA reads as TGTGCCAGCCAGCCCATGGATGAAAAACTGTTTTTT. Protein sequence: CASQPMDEKLFF. The whole variable domain, filled in from reference TRBV7-9 and TRBJ1-4, reads DTGVSQNPRHKITKRGQNVTFRCDPISEHNRLYWYRQTLGQGPEFLTYFQNEAQLEKSRLLSDRFSAERPKGSFSTLEIQRTEQGDSAMYLCASQPMDEKLFFGSGTQLSVL.

The gene calls are TRBV29-1 and TRBJ2-7; TRBD2 matches at 7 bases. The CDR3 has 12 amino acids. The ends lost 6 bases at V and 7 bases at J; junction bases unmatched: 9. Germline CDR1 SQVTM, CDR2 ANQGSEA. Here the CDR3 reads CSVVGTTGEQYF. CDR3 in DNA: TGCAGCGTCGTAGGGACTACTGGGGAGCAGTACTTC.